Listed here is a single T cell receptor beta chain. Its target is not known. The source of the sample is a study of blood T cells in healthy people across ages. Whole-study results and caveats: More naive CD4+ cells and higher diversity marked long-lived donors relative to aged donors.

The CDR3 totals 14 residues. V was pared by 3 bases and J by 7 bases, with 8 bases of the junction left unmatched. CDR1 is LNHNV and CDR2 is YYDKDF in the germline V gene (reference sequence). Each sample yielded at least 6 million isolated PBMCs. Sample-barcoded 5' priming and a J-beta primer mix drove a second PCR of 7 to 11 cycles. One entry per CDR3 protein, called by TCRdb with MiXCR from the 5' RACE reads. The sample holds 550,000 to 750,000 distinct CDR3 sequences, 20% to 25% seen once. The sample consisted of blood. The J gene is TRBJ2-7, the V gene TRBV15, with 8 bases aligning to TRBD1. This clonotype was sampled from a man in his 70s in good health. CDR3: CATSSWTGRREQYF. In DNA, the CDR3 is TGTGCCACCAGCAGCTGGACAGGGCGTCGGGAGCAGTACTTC.